This T cell receptor (beta chain) came from a study of human T cells and chemical hapten exposure. This clonotype was seen ten or more times. TCRdb reanalysed the RACE reads using MiXCR and keeps one entry per CDR3 protein. This table has about 41,000 distinct CDR3 sequences, about 3.5% appearing once. The time point is: patch test 2, 6 weeks after DPC sensitization. Specified treatment: therapeutic diphenylcyclopropenone sensitization with weekly scalp DPC. Sequencing was performed on whole blood, taken in connection with sensitization to the hapten diphenylcyclopropenone (DPC). The sequence was collected from a man aged 35 to 55 with alopecia areata. Some clones in this sample may be carry-over from other donors' samples.

This chain's CDR3 is CASSRAGEGGDTQYF. Here the CDR3 DNA reads TGTGCCAGCAGCAGAGCGGGAGAGGGAGGAGATACGCAGTATTTT. V is TRBV6-2 or TRBV6-3 and J is TRBJ2-3; 8 bases match TRBD2. V trimming: 6 bases; J trimming: 5 bases; junction bases outside the gene matches: 10. Germline values: CDR1 MNHEY, CDR2 SVGEGT. The CDR3 has 15 amino acids.